This T cell receptor (beta chain) was retrieved from a study of blood T cells in healthy people across ages. The study's findings and limits: The fall in TCR beta diversity per million T cells was roughly linear with age.

The count of this clonotype is one. Antigen specificity is unknown. The CDR3 covers 17 residues. Germline CDR1 LGHDT, CDR2 YNNKEL (reference sequence). The junction had 13 bases not matched to a gene; V was cut back by 0 bases and J by 11 bases. The use of a sample-barcoded 5' primer and a J-beta primer mix characterized a second PCR of roughly 6 to 11 cycles. TCRdb re-derived calls from the 5' RACE reads in MiXCR, one entry per CDR3 protein. Here the sample spans about 730,000 distinct CDR3 sequences, roughly 47% being singletons. The source material was blood. This receptor was identified in a woman aged 55-70 years in good health. The chain links TRBV3-1 to TRBJ2-5; 12 bases agree with TRBD2. The DNA for the CDR3 is TGTGCCAGCAGCCAAGATATGGAGGGGCTAGCGGGAGGGGAGCAGTACTTC. Its protein product is CASSQDMEGLAGGEQYF.